This TCR beta chain originates from a study of OX40 agonist ivuxolimab in advanced cancers. Across the whole study: In this trial design, patients received ivuxolimab intravenously at 0.01 to 10 mg/kg every 2 weeks.

Some clones are missing from TCRdb's copy, which holds only in-frame ones; the method was immunoSEQ multiplex PCR. In the table there are about 75,000 clones, more than 75% of which are singletons. Prior autoimmune disease or systemic immunosuppression barred patients. Trimming took off 0 bases at V and 4 bases at J, with 10 bases between the two ends. The CDR3 consists of 15 residues. Germline assignment: CDR1 SGHTA and CDR2 FQGNSA. The clonotype comes from an adult with an advanced solid tumor such as melanoma, head and neck, liver or kidney cancer. The sample was CD4+ or CD8+ T cells sorted from blood, taken in a trial of the OX40 agonist ivuxolimab. The rearrangement joins TRBV7-2 to TRBJ2-1; weak D call: TRBD1 (5 bases). The CDR3 region has the DNA TGTGCCAGCAGCTTAGCAGGGGCCCCATACAATGAGCAGTTCTTC. This codes for CASSLAGAPYNEQFF.